This TCR beta chain was sequenced during a study of T cell repertoires and HLA-DP antigens. In the study overall: The donors, ranging 18-to-29 to 60-to-69 years, included a couple of males and one female.

V shed 0 bases and J 8 bases; nucleotides not matched to a gene: 6. In germline, CDR1 is SGHRS, CDR2 YFSETQ. The CDR3 has 15 amino acids. Data came from immunoSEQ multiplex PCR; TCRdb stores just in-frame clones and leaves some out. The sample records around 110,000 clones, around 92% being singletons. This clone was found once. Its cognate antigen is unknown. Notes on the study in general: Naive and memory CD4+ cells were analysed together, not apart. Responder cells were total CD4+ cells with a HeLa antigen-presenting system.

The chain uses TRBV5-1 and TRBJ2-1, with 9 bases lining up with TRBD2. The sequencing input was CD4+ T cells from PBMCs. The sequence was collected from a woman in her late teens or twenties in good health and CMV-seronegative. CDR3 sequence reads: CASSLEASGADEQFF. The CDR3 nucleotides read TGCGCCAGCAGCTTGGAGGCTAGCGGGGCCGATGAGCAGTTCTTC.